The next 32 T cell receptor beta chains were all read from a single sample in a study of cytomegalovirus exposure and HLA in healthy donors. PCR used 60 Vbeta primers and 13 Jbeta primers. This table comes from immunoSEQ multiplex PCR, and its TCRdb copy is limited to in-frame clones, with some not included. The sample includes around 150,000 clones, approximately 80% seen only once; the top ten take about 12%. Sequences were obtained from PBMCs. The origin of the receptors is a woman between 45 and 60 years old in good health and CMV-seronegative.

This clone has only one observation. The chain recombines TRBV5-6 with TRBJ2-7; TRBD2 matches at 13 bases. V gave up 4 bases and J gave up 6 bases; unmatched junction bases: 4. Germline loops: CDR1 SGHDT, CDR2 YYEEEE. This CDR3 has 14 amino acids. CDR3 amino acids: CASSQGLAGIEQYF. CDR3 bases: TGTGCCAGCAGCCAGGGACTAGCGGGAATCGAGCAGTACTTC.

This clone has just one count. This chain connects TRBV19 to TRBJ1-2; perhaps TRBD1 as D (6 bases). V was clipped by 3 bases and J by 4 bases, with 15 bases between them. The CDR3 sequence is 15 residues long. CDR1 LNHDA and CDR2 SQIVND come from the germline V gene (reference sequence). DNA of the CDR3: TGTGCCAGTAGTATCAGGTCGACAGGCGGCTATGGCTACACCTTC. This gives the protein CASSIRSTGGYGYTF.

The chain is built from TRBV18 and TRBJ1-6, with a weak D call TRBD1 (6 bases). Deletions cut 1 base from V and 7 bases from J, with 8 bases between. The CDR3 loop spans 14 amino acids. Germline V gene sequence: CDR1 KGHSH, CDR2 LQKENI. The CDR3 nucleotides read TGTGCCAGCTCACCACAGGGGGGGAATTCACCCCTCCACTTT. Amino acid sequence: CASSPQGGNSPLHF.

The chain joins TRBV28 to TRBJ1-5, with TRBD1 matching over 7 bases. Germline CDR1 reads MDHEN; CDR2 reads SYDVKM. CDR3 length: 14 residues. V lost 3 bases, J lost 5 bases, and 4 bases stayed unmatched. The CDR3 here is CASSLRGRHQPQHF. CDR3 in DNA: TGTGCCAGCAGTTTGAGGGGGCGTCATCAGCCCCAGCATTTT.

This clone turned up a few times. This CDR3 reads CSVEGTSGNDLDTQYF. The CDR3 DNA reads as TGCAGCGTTGAGGGAACTAGCGGAAATGATTTGGATACGCAGTATTTT. The chain employs TRBV29-1 and TRBJ2-3; 8 nucleotides agree with TRBD2. The junction had 14 bases not matched to a gene; V was cut back by 3 bases and J by 6 bases. The germline V gene encodes CDR1 SQVTM and CDR2 ANQGSEA. This CDR3 is 16 amino acids long.

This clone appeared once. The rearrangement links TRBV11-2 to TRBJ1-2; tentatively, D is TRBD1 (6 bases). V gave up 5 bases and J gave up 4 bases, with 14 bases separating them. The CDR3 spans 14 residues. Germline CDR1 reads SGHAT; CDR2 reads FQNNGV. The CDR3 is CASSRRGGRYGYTF. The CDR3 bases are TGTGCCAGCAGCCGTAGGGGGGGCCGCTATGGCTACACCTTC.

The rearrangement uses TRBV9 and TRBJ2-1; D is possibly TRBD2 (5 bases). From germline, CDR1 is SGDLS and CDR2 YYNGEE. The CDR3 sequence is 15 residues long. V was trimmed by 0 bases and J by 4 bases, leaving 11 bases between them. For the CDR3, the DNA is TGTGCCAGCAGCGTAGCAAGCGGAGGTTACAATGAGCAGTTCTTC. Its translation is CASSVASGGYNEQFF.

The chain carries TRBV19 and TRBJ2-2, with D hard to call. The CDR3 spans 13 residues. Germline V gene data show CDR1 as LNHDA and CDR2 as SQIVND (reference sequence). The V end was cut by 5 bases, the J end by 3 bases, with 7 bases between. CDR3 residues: CASSGQYTGELFF. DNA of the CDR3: TGTGCCAGTAGTGGCCAATACACCGGGGAGCTGTTTTTT.

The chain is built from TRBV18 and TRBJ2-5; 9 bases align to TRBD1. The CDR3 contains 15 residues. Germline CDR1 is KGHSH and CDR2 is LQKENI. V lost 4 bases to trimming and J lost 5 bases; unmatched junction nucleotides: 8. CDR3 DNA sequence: TGTGCCAGCTCACTGGGACAGGGAAAAGTTGAGACCCAGTACTTC. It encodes CASSLGQGKVETQYF.

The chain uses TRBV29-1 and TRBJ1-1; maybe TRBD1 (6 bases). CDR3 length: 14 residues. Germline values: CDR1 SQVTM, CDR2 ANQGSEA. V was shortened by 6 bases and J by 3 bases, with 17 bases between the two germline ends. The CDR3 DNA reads TGCAGCGTCCAACAGGGAAACCTTTACACTGAAGCTTTCTTT. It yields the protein CSVQQGNLYTEAFF.

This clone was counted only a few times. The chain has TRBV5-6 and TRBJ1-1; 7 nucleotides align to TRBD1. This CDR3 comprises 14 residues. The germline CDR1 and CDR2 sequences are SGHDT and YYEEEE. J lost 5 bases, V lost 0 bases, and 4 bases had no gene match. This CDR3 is CASSLALQGTEAFF. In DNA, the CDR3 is TGTGCCAGCAGCTTGGCCTTACAGGGGACTGAAGCTTTCTTT.

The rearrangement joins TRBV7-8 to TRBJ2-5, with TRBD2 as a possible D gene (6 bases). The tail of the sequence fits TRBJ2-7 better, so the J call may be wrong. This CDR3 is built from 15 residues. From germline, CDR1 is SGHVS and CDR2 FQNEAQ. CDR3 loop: CASSPPDREFHEQYF. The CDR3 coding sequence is TGTGCCAGCAGCCCCCCTGATCGGGAGTTCCACGAGCAGTACTTC.

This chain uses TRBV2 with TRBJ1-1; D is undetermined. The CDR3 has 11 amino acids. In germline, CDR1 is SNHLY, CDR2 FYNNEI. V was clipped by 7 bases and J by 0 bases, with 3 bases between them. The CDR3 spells CASTVNTEAFF. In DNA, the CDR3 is TGTGCCAGCACAGTGAACACTGAAGCTTTCTTT.

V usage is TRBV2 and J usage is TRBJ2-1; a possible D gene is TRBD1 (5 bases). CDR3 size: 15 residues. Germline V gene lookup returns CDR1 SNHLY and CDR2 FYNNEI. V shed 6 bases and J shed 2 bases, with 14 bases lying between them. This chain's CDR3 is CASSQKGMPYNEQFF. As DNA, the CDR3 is TGTGCCAGCAGCCAGAAGGGGATGCCCTACAATGAGCAGTTCTTC.

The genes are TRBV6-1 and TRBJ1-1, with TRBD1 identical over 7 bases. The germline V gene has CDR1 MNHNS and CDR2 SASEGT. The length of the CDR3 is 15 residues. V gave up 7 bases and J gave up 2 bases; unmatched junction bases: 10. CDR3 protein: CASKGQGDPNTEAFF. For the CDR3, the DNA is TGTGCCAGCAAGGGGCAGGGGGACCCAAACACTGAAGCTTTCTTT.

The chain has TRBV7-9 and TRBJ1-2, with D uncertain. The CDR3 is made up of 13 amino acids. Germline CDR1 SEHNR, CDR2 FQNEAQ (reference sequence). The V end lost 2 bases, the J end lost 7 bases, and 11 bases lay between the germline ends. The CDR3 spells CASSLRTGTGYTF. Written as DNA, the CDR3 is TGTGCCAGCAGCTTACGGACGGGAACTGGCTACACCTTC.

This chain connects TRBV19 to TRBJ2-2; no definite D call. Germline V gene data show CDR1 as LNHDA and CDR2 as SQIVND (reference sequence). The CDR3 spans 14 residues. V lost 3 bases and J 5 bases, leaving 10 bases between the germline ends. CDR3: CASSIRMVTGELFF. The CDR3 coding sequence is TGTGCCAGTAGTATTAGAATGGTTACCGGGGAGCTGTTTTTT.

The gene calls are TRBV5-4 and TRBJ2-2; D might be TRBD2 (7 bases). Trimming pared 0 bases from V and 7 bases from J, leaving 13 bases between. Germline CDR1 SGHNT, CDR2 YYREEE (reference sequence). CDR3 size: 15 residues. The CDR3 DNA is TGTGCCAGCAGCTTGGCTCGGGGGGCCGTCGGGGAGCTGTTTTTT. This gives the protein CASSLARGAVGELFF.

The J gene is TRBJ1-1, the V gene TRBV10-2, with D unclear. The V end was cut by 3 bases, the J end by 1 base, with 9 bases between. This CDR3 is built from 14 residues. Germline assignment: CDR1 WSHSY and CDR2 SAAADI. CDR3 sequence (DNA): TGCGCCAGCAGTGAAGAGCGGTGGAACACTGAAGCTTTCTTT. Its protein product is CASSEERWNTEAFF.

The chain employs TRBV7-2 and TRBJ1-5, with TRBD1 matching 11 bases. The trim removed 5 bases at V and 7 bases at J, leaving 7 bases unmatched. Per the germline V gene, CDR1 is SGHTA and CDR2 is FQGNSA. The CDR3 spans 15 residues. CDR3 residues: CASSQRTGGAQPQHF. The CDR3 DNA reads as TGTGCCAGCAGCCAACGGACAGGGGGCGCGCAGCCCCAGCATTTT.

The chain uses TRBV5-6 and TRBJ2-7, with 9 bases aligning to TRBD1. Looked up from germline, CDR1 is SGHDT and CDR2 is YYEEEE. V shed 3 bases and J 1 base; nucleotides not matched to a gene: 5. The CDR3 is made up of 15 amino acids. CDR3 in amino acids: CASSSDRGLSYEQYF. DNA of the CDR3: TGTGCCAGCAGCTCCGACAGGGGGTTATCCTACGAGCAGTACTTC.

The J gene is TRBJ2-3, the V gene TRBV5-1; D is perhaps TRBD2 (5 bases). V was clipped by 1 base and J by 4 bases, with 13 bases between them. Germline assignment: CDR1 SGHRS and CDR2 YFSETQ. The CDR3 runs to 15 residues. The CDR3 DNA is TGCGCCAGCAGCTTGACCTACCCGGAGGCAGATACGCAGTATTTT. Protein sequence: CASSLTYPEADTQYF.

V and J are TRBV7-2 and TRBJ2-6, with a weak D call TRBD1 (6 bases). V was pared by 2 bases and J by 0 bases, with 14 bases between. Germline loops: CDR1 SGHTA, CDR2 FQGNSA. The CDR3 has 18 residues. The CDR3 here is CASSLTPGQLSGANVLTF. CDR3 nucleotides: TGTGCCAGCAGCTTAACTCCGGGACAACTCTCTGGGGCCAACGTCCTGACTTTC.

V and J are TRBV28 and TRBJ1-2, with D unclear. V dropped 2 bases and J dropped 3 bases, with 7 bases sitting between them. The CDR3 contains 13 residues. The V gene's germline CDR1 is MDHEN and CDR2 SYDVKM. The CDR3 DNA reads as TGTGCCAGCAGTTTAGGCACCTACTATGGCTACACCTTC. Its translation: CASSLGTYYGYTF.

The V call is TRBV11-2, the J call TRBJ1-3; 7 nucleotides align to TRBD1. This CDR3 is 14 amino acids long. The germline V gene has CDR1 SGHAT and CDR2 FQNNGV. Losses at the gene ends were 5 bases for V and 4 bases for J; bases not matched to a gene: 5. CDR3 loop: CASSMTGIGNTIYF. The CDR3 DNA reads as TGTGCCAGCAGCATGACAGGGATCGGAAACACCATATATTTT.

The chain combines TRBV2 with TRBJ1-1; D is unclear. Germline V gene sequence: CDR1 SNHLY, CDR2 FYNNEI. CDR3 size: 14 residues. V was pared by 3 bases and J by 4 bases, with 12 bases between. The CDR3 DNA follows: TGTGCCAGCAGTGACCCCGGGATTGGCACTGAAGCTTTCTTT. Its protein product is CASSDPGIGTEAFF.

CDR3 coding DNA: TGTGCCAGCTCAACGCGGGGACAGGGCCAAGAGACCCAGTACTTC. Translation gives CASSTRGQGQETQYF. The gene calls are TRBV18 and TRBJ2-5, with 9 bases identical to TRBD1. The trim removed 5 bases at V and 1 base at J, leaving 5 bases unmatched. The germline CDR1 and CDR2 sequences are KGHSH and LQKENI. The CDR3 is 15 residues long.

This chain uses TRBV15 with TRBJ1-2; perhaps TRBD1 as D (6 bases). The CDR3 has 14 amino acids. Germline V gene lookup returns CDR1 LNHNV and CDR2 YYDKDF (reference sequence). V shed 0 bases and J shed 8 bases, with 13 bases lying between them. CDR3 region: CATSRDNQGSGYTF. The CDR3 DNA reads TGTGCCACCAGCAGAGATAACCAGGGGTCAGGCTACACCTTC. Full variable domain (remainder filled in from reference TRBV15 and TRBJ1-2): DAMVIQNPRYQVTQFGKPVTLSCSQTLNHNVMYWYQQKSSQAPKLLFHYYDKDFNNEADTPDNFQSRRPNTSFCFLDIRSPGLGDTAMYLCATSRDNQGSGYTFGSGTRLTVV.

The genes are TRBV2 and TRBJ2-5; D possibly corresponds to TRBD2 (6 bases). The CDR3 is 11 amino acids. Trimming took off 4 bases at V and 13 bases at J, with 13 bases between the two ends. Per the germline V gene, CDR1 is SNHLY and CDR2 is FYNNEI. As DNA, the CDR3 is TGTGCCAGCAGTGCCGGGACTTCCCCGTACTTC. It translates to CASSAGTSPYF.

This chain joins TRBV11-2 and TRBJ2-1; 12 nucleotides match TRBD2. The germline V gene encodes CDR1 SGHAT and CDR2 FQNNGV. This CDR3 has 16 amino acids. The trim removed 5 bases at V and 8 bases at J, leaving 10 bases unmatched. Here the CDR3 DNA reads TGTGCCAGCAGCCCTGGACAAAGACTAGCGGGAGATGAGCAGTTCTTC. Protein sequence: CASSPGQRLAGDEQFF. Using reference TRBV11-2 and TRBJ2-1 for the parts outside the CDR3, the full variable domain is EAGVAQSPRYKIIEKRQSVAFWCNPISGHATLYWYQQILGQGPKLLIQFQNNGVVDDSQLPKDRFSAERLKGVDSTLKIQPAKLEDSAVYLCASSPGQRLAGDEQFFGPGTRLTVL.

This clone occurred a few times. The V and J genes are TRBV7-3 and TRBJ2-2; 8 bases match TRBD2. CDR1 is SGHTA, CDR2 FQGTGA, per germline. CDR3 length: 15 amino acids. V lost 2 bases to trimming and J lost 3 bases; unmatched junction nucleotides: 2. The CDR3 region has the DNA TGTGCCAGCAGCTTATACGGGGGGGACACCGGGGAGCTGTTTTTT. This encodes CASSLYGGDTGELFF.

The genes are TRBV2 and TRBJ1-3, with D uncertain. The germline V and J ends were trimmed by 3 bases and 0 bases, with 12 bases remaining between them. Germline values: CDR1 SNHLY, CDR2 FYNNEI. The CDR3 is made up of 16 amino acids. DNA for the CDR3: TGTGCCAGCAGTGATGAGTCGACTCTCTCTGGAAACACCATATATTTT. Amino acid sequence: CASSDESTLSGNTIYF.